These 28 T cell receptor beta chains were sequenced from one sample in a study of regulatory T cells in long-lasting Graves disease (dated by TCRdb to the early 2020s). The library was produced with multiplex PCR. The listed sequencing device is Illumina HiSeq 4000. CDR3 regions were amplified by Arm-PCR with iRepertoire HTBI primers to construct TCR beta libraries. The public reads were quality trimmed at Q25 with fastp and then assembled into clones with MiXCR by TCRdb, keeping productive beta chains. Each entry merges the rows of one CDR3 protein and shows their most common DNA and genes. The sample records around 230,000 distinct CDR3 sequences, around 16% of which are singletons. Approximately 24% of the sample belongs to the ten largest clones. Interpreted using the paper, the time point label stands for: newly diagnosed GD, antithyroid drugs for less than 3 months. For both TCR sequencing and RNA sequencing, RNA was extracted from PBMCs using TRIzol.

The sequencing used peripheral blood mononuclear cells (PBMCs), collected at new diagnosis, from a patient treated with antithyroid drugs. Receptor source: a female donor with Graves disease.

The genes are TRBV2 and TRBJ1-5; 7 nucleotides line up with TRBD1. Germline values: CDR1 SNHLY, CDR2 FYNNEI. This CDR3 has 15 residues. Trimming at V came to 6 bases and at J to 3 bases, leaving 8 bases not matched to a gene. The CDR3 nucleotides are TGTGCCAGCAGAAAACAGGGGACGAACAATCAGCCCCAGCATTTT. Residues: CASRKQGTNNQPQHF.

This clonotype has a count of ten or more. The chain joins TRBV29-1 to TRBJ1-1; D is undetermined. CDR1 is SQVTM and CDR2 is ANQGSEA in the germline V gene. The CDR3 sequence is 13 residues long. V was shortened by 3 bases and J by 0 bases, with 8 bases between the two germline ends. In DNA form, the CDR3 reads TGCAGCGTTGAGCGAGTCTTGAACACTGAAGCTTTCTTT. It is translated as CSVERVLNTEAFF.

This clonotype was seen at least ten times. The chain couples TRBV6-5 to TRBJ1-1; no firm D call. The V end was cut by 0 bases, the J end by 0 bases, with 11 bases between. The CDR3 runs 16 residues. Germline loops: CDR1 MNHEY, CDR2 SVGAGI. CDR3 in DNA: TGTGCCAGCAGTTACTCTGGCGCAGTCATGAACACTGAAGCTTTCTTT. Encoded protein: CASSYSGAVMNTEAFF.

This chain joins TRBV7-3 and TRBJ2-1, with TRBD2 as a possible D gene (6 bases). Germline V gene data show CDR1 as SGHTA and CDR2 as FQGTGA. V was trimmed by 3 bases and J by 7 bases, leaving 16 bases between them. The CDR3 has 15 residues. CDR3 DNA: TGTGCCAGCAGCTTGACGAGGGGAGGATTGAATGAGCAGTTCTTC. This sequence encodes CASSLTRGGLNEQFF.

This clonotype has ten or more counts. The rearrangement joins TRBV20-1 to TRBJ1-1, with D hard to call. Between the trimmed V and J ends, which lost 5 bases and 1 base, there was a span of 14 bases. The CDR3 extends over 14 amino acids. Germline V gene sequence: CDR1 DFQATT, CDR2 SNEGSKA (reference sequence). CDR3: CSAGKEAGNTEAFF. Written as DNA, the CDR3 is TGCAGTGCTGGCAAGGAGGCGGGGAACACTGAAGCTTTCTTT.

This clonotype was seen ten or more times. The chain couples TRBV24-1 to TRBJ2-7; 11 bases fit TRBD2. The ends lost 4 bases at V and 0 bases at J; junction bases unmatched: 4. The CDR3 extends over 16 amino acids. Germline V gene data show CDR1 as KGHDR and CDR2 as SFDVKD. CDR3 nucleotides: TGTGCCACCAGTGAATCCGGGACTAGCGGCTCCTACGAGCAGTACTTC. It translates to CATSESGTSGSYEQYF.

The chain links TRBV5-1 to TRBJ2-7; 7 nucleotides line up with TRBD2. CDR1 and CDR2 from the germline V gene are SGHRS and YFSETQ. This CDR3 is 13 amino acids long. Trimming cost V 3 bases and J 3 bases; bases outside gene matches: 3. Here the CDR3 reads CASSWGGSYEQYF. CDR3 coding DNA: TGCGCCAGCAGCTGGGGAGGGAGCTACGAGCAGTACTTC.

This clonotype was seen at least ten times. The V call is TRBV7-2, the J call TRBJ1-1; no clear D. CDR1 is SGHTA and CDR2 is FQGNSA in the germline V gene. Trimming took 5 bases from V and 1 from J, leaving 8 bases between them. The CDR3 consists of 13 residues. The CDR3 DNA follows: TGTGCCAGCAGCCGGATCGGGAACACTGAAGCTTTCTTT. Residues: CASSRIGNTEAFF.

The J gene is TRBJ1-1, the V gene TRBV6-1, with 8 positions matching TRBD1. J lost 1 base, V lost 6 bases, and 19 bases had no gene match. The CDR3 extends over 19 amino acids. In germline, CDR1 is MNHNS, CDR2 SASEGT. The DNA for the CDR3 is TGTGCCAGCAGCCCTTCTCCCAATCATGACAGGGGTAAGAACACTGAAGCTTTCTTT. This codes for CASSPSPNHDRGKNTEAFF.

The sample holds many counts of this clonotype. The chain uses TRBV20-1 and TRBJ1-2; 11 nucleotides line up with TRBD1. The length of the CDR3 is 18 residues. J gave up 4 bases and V 2 bases, and 15 bases lay outside the gene matches. CDR1 DFQATT and CDR2 SNEGSKA come from the germline V gene (reference sequence). The CDR3 here is CSARCPPGQGASGYGYTF. DNA for the CDR3: TGCAGTGCTAGATGCCCTCCCGGACAGGGGGCATCGGGCTATGGCTACACCTTC.

The gene calls are TRBV28 and TRBJ1-5; no clear D gene. Germline V CDR1 and CDR2: MDHEN, SYDVKM. The CDR3 has 15 residues. V was clipped by 4 bases and J by 0 bases, with 10 bases between them. The CDR3 region has the DNA TGTGCCAGCAGTTACCGAGGGTTTAGCAATCAGCCCCAGCATTTT. It is translated as CASSYRGFSNQPQHF. The entire variable domain, with the rest obtained from reference TRBV28 and TRBJ1-5, is as follows: DVKVTQSSRYLVKRTGEKVFLECVQDMDHENMFWYRQDPGLGLRLIYFSYDVKMKEKGDIPEGYSVSREKKERFSLILESASTNQTSMYLCASSYRGFSNQPQHFGDGTRLSIL.

The table lists this clonotype with many counts. This chain uses TRBV6-1 with TRBJ2-7, with D possibly TRBD2 on 5 matching bases. The CDR3 length is 12 residues. Germline V lookup: CDR1 MNHNS, CDR2 SASEGT. Trimming shortened V by 2 bases and J by 6 bases, and 8 bases separated the two germline ends. In nucleotides, the CDR3 is TGTGCCAGCAGTGAACTCCGGGGCGAGCAGTACTTC. This sequence encodes CASSELRGEQYF.

This clonotype showed up many times. This chain connects TRBV5-5 to TRBJ1-1; no definite D call. V was shortened by 0 bases and J by 5 bases, with 14 bases between the two germline ends. This CDR3 region has 15 residues. Germline CDR1 reads SGHKS; CDR2 reads YYEKEE (reference sequence). The CDR3 bases are TGTGCCAGCAGCTTGGAGAACATACTAACGACTGAAGCTTTCTTT. Amino acids: CASSLENILTTEAFF.

This clonotype showed up many times. The V and J genes are TRBV11-2 and TRBJ2-1, with TRBD2 matching over 8 bases. Trimming took 5 bases from V and 7 from J; bases not matched to a gene: 13. This CDR3 is 16 amino acids long. Germline assignment: CDR1 SGHAT and CDR2 FQNNGV. The CDR3 DNA sequence: TGTGCCAGCAGCCCGCGCCAAGCGGGAGCGGTTAATGAGCAGTTCTTC. This gives the protein CASSPRQAGAVNEQFF.

This clonotype was seen repeatedly, ten times or more. The V call is TRBV6-1, the J call TRBJ1-2; D call uncertain. The germline V and J ends were trimmed by 6 bases and 5 bases, with 13 bases remaining between them. Per the germline V gene, CDR1 is MNHNS and CDR2 is SASEGT. This CDR3 has 13 residues. Written as DNA, the CDR3 is TGTGCCAGCAGCGGATTCGGGTCTTATGGCTACACCTTC. It translates to CASSGFGSYGYTF.

This clonotype was counted at least ten times. V is TRBV7-9 and J is TRBJ1-1; perhaps TRBD1 as D (5 bases). The CDR3 covers 14 residues. CDR1 and CDR2 from the germline V gene are SEHNR and FQNEAQ (reference sequence). Trimming left V 5 bases short and J 2 bases short, with 12 bases between. The CDR3 sequence is CASSPPGLNTEAFF. The CDR3 region has the DNA TGTGCCAGCAGCCCCCCGGGACTTAACACTGAAGCTTTCTTT. The variable domain in full, completed from reference TRBV7-9 and TRBJ1-1, reads DTGVSQNPRHKITKRGQNVTFRCDPISEHNRLYWYRQTLGQGPEFLTYFQNEAQLEKSRLLSDRFSAERPKGSFSTLEIQRTEQGDSAMYLCASSPPGLNTEAFFGQGTRLTVV.

This clonotype has a count of ten or more. This chain connects TRBV7-2 to TRBJ2-4; 7 nucleotides line up with TRBD2. Trimming at V came to 5 bases and at J to 3 bases, leaving 7 bases not matched to a gene. Per germline, CDR1 SGHTA and CDR2 FQGNSA. This CDR3 spans 15 amino acids. For the CDR3, the DNA is TGTGCCAGCAGCCTAGTAGCGGGCAACAAAAACATTCAGTACTTC. This encodes CASSLVAGNKNIQYF.

In its sample, this clonotype was seen many times. The V call is TRBV7-3, the J call TRBJ2-1, with 15 bases lining up with TRBD2. The CDR3 totals 15 residues. With 5 bases clipped from V and 6 bases from J, the junction kept 2 bases outside the gene matches. Germline V gene lookup returns CDR1 SGHTA and CDR2 FQGTGA. The CDR3 here is CASSRGLAGGNEQFF. CDR3 nucleotides: TGTGCCAGCAGCCGGGGACTAGCGGGAGGCAATGAGCAGTTCTTC.

The V gene is TRBV7-2, the J gene TRBJ1-4, with TRBD1 matching 7 bases. From germline, CDR1 is SGHTA and CDR2 FQGNSA. CDR3 size: 16 residues. The trim removed 5 bases at V and 10 bases at J, leaving 16 bases unmatched. CDR3 amino acids: CASSPPTGFKVGKLFF. The CDR3 region has the DNA TGTGCCAGCAGCCCACCGACAGGGTTTAAAGTGGGAAAACTGTTTTTT.

This clonotype appeared many times. The rearrangement joins TRBV11-2 to TRBJ2-3, with D perhaps matching TRBD2 (6 bases). CDR1 is SGHAT, CDR2 FQNNGV, per germline. V was trimmed by 2 bases and J by 2 bases, leaving 14 bases between them. This CDR3 spans 16 amino acids. CDR3 bases: TGTGCCAGCAGCTTACAACGTAGCGGAATCACAGATACGCAGTATTTT. Its translation: CASSLQRSGITDTQYF.

Comment on this clonotype: A much larger clone lies a single base off, so this may be a read error. The V gene is TRBV19, the J gene TRBJ1-2; D may be TRBD1 (5 bases). V gave up 1 base and J gave up 4 bases, with 10 bases separating them. Germline CDR1 and CDR2: LNHDA and SQIVND (reference sequence). The CDR3 spans 14 residues. The CDR3 loop reads CASSIAGRVYGYTF. CDR3 DNA sequence: TGTGCCAGTAGTATAGCGGGGCGCGTCTATGGCTACACCTTC.

This sequence joins TRBV9 and TRBJ2-2; 9 bases are shared with TRBD2. Germline CDR1 reads SGDLS; CDR2 reads YYNGEE. CDR3 length equals 15 residues. V trimming: 4 bases; J trimming: 4 bases; junction bases outside the gene matches: 5. In nucleotides, the CDR3 is TGTGCCAGCAGCTGCCTAGCGGGAAGCACCGGGGAGCTGTTTTTT. As protein: CASSCLAGSTGELFF.

This clonotype was picked up many times. This sequence joins TRBV28 and TRBJ2-5, with 8 positions matching TRBD2. Germline trimming cut 6 bases from V and 2 bases from J; bases unmatched to any gene: 14. The CDR3 runs 17 residues. Germline V gives CDR1 MDHEN, CDR2 SYDVKM. CDR3 amino acids: CASSLGLGGREQETQYF. The CDR3, as DNA: TGTGCCAGCAGCCTGGGACTAGGGGGGAGGGAACAAGAGACCCAGTACTTC.

The table lists this clonotype with many counts. The gene calls are TRBV7-9 and TRBJ1-1; no firm D call. CDR3 length: 11 amino acids. Germline V CDR1 and CDR2: SEHNR, FQNEAQ (reference sequence). V was clipped by 3 bases and J by 7 bases, with 6 bases between them. The CDR3 protein is CASSFTVEAFF. The DNA for the CDR3 is TGTGCCAGCAGCTTCACCGTTGAAGCTTTCTTT.

This clonotype appeared many times. J is TRBJ1-2 and V is TRBV28; TRBD1 is a possible D gene (5 bases). Per germline, CDR1 MDHEN and CDR2 SYDVKM. The CDR3 loop spans 14 amino acids. V shed 5 bases and J shed 7 bases, with 17 bases lying between them. Written as DNA, the CDR3 is TGTGCCAGCAGTGAGAACGGGGGAAGGGGTGGCTACACCTTC. Protein: CASSENGGRGGYTF.

This clonotype was counted ten times or more. V and J are TRBV12-3 or TRBV12-4 and TRBJ2-1; D uncertain. V was trimmed by 3 bases and J by 9 bases, leaving 15 bases between them. CDR3 size: 14 residues. CDR3: CASSFASWLGEQFF. As DNA, the CDR3 is TGTGCCAGCAGTTTCGCTAGTTGGCTTGGTGAGCAGTTCTTC.

This clonotype was observed at least ten times. This chain connects TRBV11-1 to TRBJ1-1; D not certain. The CDR3 has 15 residues. CDR1 is SGHAT, CDR2 FQDESV, per germline (reference sequence). The V end was cut by 5 bases, the J end by 1 base, with 14 bases between. Here the CDR3 reads CASSPSSLENTEAFF. The CDR3 nucleotides are TGTGCCAGCAGCCCAAGTTCGTTAGAGAACACTGAAGCTTTCTTT.

This clonotype was seen many times. The genes are TRBV24-1 and TRBJ2-3, with TRBD1 matching over 8 bases. This CDR3 has 16 amino acids. Germline CDR1 is KGHDR and CDR2 is SFDVKD. The junction had 3 bases not matched to a gene; V was cut back by 2 bases and J by 0 bases. CDR3 sequence reads: CATSDSGQGSTDTQYF. The CDR3 DNA follows: TGTGCCACCAGTGATTCCGGACAGGGTAGCACAGATACGCAGTATTTT.